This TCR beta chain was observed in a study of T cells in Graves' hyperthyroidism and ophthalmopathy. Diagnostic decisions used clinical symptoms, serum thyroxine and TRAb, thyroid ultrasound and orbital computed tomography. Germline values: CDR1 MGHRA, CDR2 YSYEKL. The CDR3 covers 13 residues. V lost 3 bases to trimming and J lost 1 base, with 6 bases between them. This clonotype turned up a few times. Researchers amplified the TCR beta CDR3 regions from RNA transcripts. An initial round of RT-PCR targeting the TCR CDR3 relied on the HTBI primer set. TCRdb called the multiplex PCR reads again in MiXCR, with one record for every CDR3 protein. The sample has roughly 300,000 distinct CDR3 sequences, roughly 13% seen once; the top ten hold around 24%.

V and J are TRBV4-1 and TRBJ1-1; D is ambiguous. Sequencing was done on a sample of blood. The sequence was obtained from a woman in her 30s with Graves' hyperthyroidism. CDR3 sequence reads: CASSQPQNTEAFF. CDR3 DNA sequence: TGCGCCAGCAGCCAGCCACAGAACACTGAAGCTTTCTTT.